This record concerns one T cell receptor (beta chain) sequence. A read error may explain this, as a much larger clone is one base away. These data belong to a study of T cells after yellow fever vaccination. TCRdb re-derived calls from the 5' RACE reads in MiXCR, one entry per CDR3 protein. The repertoire holds approximately 610,000 distinct CDR3 sequences, with about a sixth as singletons. Per the germline V gene, CDR1 is SEHNR and CDR2 is FQNEAQ (reference sequence). The CDR3 is 14 amino acids. The specimen comprised PBMCs, sampled around 5 days after the first yellow fever vaccination. This clonotype was sampled from a man between 18 and 29 years old who received the YFV17D yellow fever vaccine. The V gene is TRBV7-9, the J gene TRBJ1-6, with D tentatively TRBD1 (5 bases). CDR3: CASSLAQGNSPLLF. The CDR3 nucleotides are TGTGCCAGCAGCTTAGCGCAGGGTAATTCACCCCTCCTCTTT.